What follows are 3 T cell receptor beta chains derived from one specimen sequenced in a study of cytomegalovirus exposure and HLA in healthy donors. With 60 Vbeta and 13 Jbeta primers, the PCR was carried out. Generated by immunoSEQ multiplex PCR, the TCRdb table keeps only in-frame clones and is missing some. The sample includes fewer than 200,000 clones, less than 90% of them seen just once. Sequencing used PBMCs. The origin of the receptors is a girl younger than two in good health and CMV-seronegative.

The chain recombines TRBV27 with TRBJ1-2; D remains ambiguous. The V gene's germline CDR1 is MNHEY and CDR2 SMNVEV (reference sequence). This CDR3 has 13 amino acids. With 5 bases removed from V and 1 base from J, the gap between germline ends came to 8 bases. This chain's CDR3 is CASSPQVNYGYTF. The CDR3 bases are TGTGCCAGCAGTCCGCAGGTTAACTATGGCTACACCTTC.

The chain carries TRBV30 and TRBJ1-2; no definite D call. Germline assignment: CDR1 GTSNPN and CDR2 SVGIG (reference sequence). There are 12 residues in the CDR3. Trimming cost V 2 bases and J 8 bases, with 12 bases left between them. The CDR3 nucleotides are TGTGCCTGGAGTCCTGACTCCCCCGGCTACACCTTC. Its translation: CAWSPDSPGYTF.

This chain uses TRBV9 with TRBJ1-6, with TRBD1 identical over 7 bases. The V gene end was trimmed by 2 bases and the J gene end by 7 bases; junction bases not matched to a gene: 3. Germline CDR1 and CDR2: SGDLS and YYNGEE. The CDR3 length is 14 residues. CDR3 residues: CASSVGTANSPLHF. The CDR3, as DNA: TGTGCCAGCAGCGTTGGGACAGCCAATTCACCCCTCCACTTT.